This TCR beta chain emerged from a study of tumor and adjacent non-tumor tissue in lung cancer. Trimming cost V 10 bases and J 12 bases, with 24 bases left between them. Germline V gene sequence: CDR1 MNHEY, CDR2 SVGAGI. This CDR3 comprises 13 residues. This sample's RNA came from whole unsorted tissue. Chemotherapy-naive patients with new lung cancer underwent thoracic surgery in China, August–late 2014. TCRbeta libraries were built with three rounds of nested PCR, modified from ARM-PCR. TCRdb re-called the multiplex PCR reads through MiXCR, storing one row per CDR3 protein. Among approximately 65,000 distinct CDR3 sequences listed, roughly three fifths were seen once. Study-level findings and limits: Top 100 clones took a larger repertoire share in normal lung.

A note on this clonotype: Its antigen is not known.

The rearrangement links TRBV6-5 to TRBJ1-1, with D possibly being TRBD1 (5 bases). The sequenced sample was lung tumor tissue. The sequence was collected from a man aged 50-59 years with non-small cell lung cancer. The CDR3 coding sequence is TGTGCCAACACTTTCCCCGGGGCCTCTAAAACTTTCTTT. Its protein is CANTFPGASKTFF.